The subject of this entry is one T cell receptor beta chain. This sample stems from a study of blood T cell repertoires in COVID-19. Study-wide background: COVID-19 samples, acute and convalescent, were from the United States, Italy and Spain. Sample material is recorded as cDNA or gDNA derived from T cells, B-cell-depleted T cells, or PBMCs.

In Seattle, patients joined the study during active infection and were tracked longitudinally. Authors' methods: Reference gene primer amplification in the assay estimated nucleated cell counts. Here immunoSEQ multiplex PCR was the method, and the copy in TCRdb shows in-frame clones only, minus some. From that table come the V and J calls and clone size; the DNA was used to work out D and trimming. The sample includes some 330,000 clones, roughly nine tenths of them seen just once. Per the germline V gene, CDR1 is SGHVS and CDR2 is FQNEAQ. The CDR3 consists of 15 residues. Unmatched junction bases numbered 4, after V lost 1 base and J lost 4 bases.

J is TRBJ2-7 and V is TRBV7-8; 10 bases match TRBD2. The specimen sequenced was peripheral blood. The source of this sequence is a woman under 40 with COVID-19, enrolled during active disease. Here the CDR3 reads CASSLEASGGYEQYF. Here the CDR3 DNA reads TGTGCCAGCAGCTTAGAGGCTAGCGGGGGTTACGAGCAGTACTTC.